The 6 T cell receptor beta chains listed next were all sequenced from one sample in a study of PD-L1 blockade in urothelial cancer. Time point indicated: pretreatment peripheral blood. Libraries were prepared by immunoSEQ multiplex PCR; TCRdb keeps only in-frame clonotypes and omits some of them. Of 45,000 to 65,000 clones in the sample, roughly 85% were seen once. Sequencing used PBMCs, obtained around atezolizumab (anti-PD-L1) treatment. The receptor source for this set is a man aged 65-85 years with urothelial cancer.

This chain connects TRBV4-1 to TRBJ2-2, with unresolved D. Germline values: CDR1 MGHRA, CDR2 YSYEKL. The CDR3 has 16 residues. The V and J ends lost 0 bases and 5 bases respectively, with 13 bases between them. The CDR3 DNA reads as TGCGCCAGCAGCCAAGATCTGGGCTACGCGACCGGGGAGCTGTTTTTT. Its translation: CASSQDLGYATGELFF.

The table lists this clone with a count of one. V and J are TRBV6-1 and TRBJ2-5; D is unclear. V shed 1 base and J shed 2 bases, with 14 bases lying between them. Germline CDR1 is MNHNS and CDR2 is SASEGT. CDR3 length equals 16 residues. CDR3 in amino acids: CASSEEVGRRQETQYF. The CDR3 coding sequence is TGTGCCAGCAGTGAAGAAGTGGGTCGGCGGCAAGAGACCCAGTACTTC.

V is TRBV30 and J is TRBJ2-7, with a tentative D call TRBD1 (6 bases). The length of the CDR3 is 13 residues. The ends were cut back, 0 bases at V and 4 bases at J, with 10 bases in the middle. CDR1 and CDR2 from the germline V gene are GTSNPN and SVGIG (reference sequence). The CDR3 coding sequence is TGTGCCTGGAGTGTTGTGACAGGTTACGAGCAGTACTTC. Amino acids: CAWSVVTGYEQYF.

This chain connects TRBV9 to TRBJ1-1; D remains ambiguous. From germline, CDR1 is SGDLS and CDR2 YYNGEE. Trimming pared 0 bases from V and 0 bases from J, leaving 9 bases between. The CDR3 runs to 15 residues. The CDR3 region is CASSVGGAMNTEAFF. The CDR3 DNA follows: TGTGCCAGCAGCGTAGGGGGAGCAATGAACACTGAAGCTTTCTTT.

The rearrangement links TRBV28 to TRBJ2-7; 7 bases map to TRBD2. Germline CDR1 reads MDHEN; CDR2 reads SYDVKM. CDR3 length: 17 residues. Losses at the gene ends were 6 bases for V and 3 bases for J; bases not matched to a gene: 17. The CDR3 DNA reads TGTGCCAGCAGAATGACTAGCAAGGCCTTTGTACTCTACGAGCAGTACTTC. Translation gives CASRMTSKAFVLYEQYF. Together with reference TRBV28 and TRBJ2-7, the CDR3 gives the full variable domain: DVKVTQSSRYLVKRTGEKVFLECVQDMDHENMFWYRQDPGLGLRLIYFSYDVKMKEKGDIPEGYSVSREKKERFSLILESASTNQTSMYLCASRMTSKAFVLYEQYFGPGTRLTVT.

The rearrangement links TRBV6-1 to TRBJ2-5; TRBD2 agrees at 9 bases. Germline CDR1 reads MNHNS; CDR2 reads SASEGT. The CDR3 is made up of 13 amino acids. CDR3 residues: CAFGREGRETQYF. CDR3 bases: TGTGCGTTCGGGCGGGAGGGCCGCGAGACCCAGTACTTC.